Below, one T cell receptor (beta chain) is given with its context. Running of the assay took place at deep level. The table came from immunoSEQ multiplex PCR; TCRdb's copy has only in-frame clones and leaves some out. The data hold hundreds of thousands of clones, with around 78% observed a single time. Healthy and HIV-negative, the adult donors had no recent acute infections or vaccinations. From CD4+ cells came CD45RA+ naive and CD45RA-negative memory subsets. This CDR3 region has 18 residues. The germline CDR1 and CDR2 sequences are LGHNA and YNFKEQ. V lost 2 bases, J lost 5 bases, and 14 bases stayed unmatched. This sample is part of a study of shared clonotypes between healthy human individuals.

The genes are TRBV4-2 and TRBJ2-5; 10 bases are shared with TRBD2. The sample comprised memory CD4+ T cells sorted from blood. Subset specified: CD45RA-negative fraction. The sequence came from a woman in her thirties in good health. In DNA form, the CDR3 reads TGTGCCAGCAGCCAACTTCCCGGGGCTAGCGGGAGAAAGGAGACCCAGTACTTC. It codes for CASSQLPGASGRKETQYF.